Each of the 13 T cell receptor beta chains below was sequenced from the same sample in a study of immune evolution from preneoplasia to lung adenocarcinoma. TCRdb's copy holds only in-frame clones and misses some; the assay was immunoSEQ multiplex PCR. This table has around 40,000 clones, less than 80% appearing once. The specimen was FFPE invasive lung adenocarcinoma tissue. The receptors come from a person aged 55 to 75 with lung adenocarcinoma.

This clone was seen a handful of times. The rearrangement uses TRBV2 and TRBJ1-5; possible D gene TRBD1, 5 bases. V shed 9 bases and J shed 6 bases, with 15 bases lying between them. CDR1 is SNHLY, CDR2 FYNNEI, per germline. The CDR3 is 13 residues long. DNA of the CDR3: TGTGCCAGTAGAGGGGAAATAAGTCAGCCCCAGCATTTT. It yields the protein CASRGEISQPQHF.

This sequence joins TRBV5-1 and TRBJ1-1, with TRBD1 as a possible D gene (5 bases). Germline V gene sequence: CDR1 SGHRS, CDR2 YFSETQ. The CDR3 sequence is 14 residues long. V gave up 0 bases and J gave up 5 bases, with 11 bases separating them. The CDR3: CASSLEAGVTEAFF. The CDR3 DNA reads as TGCGCCAGCAGCTTGGAAGCGGGGGTGACTGAAGCTTTCTTT.

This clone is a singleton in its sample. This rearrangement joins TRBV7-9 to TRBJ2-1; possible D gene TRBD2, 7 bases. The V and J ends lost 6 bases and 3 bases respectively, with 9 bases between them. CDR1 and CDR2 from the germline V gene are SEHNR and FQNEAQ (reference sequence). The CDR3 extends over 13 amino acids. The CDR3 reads CASRGGLYNEQFF. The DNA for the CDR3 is TGTGCCAGCAGGGGGGGGCTCTACAATGAGCAGTTCTTC.

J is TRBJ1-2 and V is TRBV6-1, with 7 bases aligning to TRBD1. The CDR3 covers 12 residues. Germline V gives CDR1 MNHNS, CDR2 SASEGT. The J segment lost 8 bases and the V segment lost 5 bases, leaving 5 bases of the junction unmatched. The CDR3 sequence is CASSRQGVGYTF. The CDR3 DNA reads TGTGCCAGCAGTCGCCAGGGGGTAGGCTACACCTTC.

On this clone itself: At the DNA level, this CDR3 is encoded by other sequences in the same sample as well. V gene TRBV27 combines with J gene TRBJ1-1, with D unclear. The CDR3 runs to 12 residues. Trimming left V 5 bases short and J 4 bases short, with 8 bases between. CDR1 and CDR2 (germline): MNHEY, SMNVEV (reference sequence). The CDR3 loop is CASSQGGTEAFF. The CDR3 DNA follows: TGTGCCAGCAGTCAAGGCGGCACTGAAGCTTTCTTT.

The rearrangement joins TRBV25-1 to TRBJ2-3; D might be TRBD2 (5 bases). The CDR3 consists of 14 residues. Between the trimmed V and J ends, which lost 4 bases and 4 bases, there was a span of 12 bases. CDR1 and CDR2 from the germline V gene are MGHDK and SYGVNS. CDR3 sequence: CASSAYRGADTQYF. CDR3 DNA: TGTGCCAGCAGTGCTTACCGGGGAGCAGATACGCAGTATTTT.

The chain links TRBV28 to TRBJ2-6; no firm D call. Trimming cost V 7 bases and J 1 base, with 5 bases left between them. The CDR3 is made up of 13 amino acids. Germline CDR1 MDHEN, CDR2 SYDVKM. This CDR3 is CASTISGANVLTF. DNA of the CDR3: TGTGCCAGCACTATTTCTGGGGCCAACGTCCTGACTTTC. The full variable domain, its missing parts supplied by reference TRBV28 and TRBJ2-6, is DVKVTQSSRYLVKRTGEKVFLECVQDMDHENMFWYRQDPGLGLRLIYFSYDVKMKEKGDIPEGYSVSREKKERFSLILESASTNQTSMYLCASTISGANVLTFGAGSRLTVL.

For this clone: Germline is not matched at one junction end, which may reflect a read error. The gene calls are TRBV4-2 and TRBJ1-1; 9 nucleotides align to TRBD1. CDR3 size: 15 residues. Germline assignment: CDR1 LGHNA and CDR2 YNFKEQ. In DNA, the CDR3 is TGTGCCAGCAGCCCTCAATGGGGACAGGGCACTGGAGCTTTCTTT. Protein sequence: CASSPQWGQGTGAFF.

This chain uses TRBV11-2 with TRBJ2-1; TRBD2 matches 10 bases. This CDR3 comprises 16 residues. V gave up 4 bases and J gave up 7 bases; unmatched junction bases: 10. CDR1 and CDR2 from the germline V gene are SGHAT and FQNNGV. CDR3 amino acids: CASSWHRGGLANEQFF. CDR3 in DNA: TGTGCCAGCAGCTGGCACCGAGGGGGACTAGCGAATGAGCAGTTCTTC.

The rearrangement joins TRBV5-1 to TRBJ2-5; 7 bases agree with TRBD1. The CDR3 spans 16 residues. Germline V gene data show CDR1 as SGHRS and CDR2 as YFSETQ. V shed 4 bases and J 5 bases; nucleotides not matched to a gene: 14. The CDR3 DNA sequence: TGCGCCAGCAGCCTAGAGCCGACAGGGAACTGGGAGACCCAGTACTTC. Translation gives CASSLEPTGNWETQYF.

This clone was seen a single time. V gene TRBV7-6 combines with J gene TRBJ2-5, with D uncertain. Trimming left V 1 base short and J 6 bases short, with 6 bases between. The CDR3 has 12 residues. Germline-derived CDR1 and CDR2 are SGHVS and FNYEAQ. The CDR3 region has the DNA TGTGCCAGCAGCTTAGTATTGCAGACCCAGTACTTC. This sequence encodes CASSLVLQTQYF.

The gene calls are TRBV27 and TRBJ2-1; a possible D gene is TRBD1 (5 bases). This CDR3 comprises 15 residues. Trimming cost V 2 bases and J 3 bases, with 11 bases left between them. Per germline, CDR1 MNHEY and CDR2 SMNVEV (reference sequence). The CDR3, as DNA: TGTGCCAGCAGTTTAAGTCAGGGCCGCTACAATGAGCAGTTCTTC. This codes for CASSLSQGRYNEQFF.

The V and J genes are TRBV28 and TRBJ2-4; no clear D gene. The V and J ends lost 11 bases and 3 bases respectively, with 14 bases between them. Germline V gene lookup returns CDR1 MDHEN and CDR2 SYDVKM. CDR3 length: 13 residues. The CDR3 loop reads CASGITGKNIQYF. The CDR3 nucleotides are TGTGCCTCAGGCATCACCGGCAAAAACATTCAGTACTTC.